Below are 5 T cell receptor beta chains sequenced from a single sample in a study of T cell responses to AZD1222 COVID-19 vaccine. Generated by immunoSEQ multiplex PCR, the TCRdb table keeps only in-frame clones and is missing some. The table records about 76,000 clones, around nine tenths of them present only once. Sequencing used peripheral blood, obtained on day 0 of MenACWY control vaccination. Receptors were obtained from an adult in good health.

Here the CDR3 DNA reads TGTGCCAGCAGCCGGACAGGCTACGAGCAGTACTTC. Translated, it gives CASSRTGYEQYF. The rearrangement uses TRBV28 and TRBJ2-7; 7 positions agree with TRBD1. This CDR3 contains 12 residues. V shed 6 bases and J 3 bases; nucleotides not matched to a gene: 2. Per germline, CDR1 MDHEN and CDR2 SYDVKM. Filled out from reference TRBV28 and TRBJ2-7, the complete variable domain reads DVKVTQSSRYLVKRTGEKVFLECVQDMDHENMFWYRQDPGLGLRLIYFSYDVKMKEKGDIPEGYSVSREKKERFSLILESASTNQTSMYLCASSRTGYEQYFGPGTRLTVT.

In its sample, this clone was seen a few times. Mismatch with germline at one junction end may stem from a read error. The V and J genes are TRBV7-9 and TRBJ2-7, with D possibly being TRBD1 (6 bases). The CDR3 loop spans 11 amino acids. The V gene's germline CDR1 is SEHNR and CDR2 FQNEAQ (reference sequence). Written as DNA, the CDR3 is TGTGCCAGCAGCTCGGGACACGAGGTGAACTTC. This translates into CASSSGHEVNF.

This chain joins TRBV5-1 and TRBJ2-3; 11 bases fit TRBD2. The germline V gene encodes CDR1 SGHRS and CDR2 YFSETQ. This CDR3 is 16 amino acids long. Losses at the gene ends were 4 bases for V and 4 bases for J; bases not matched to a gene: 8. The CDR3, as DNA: TGCGCCAGCAGCACGCCACTAGCGGGAGCCCCAGATACGCAGTATTTT. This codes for CASSTPLAGAPDTQYF.

Here the CDR3 reads CSAAPDREAFF. The CDR3 nucleotides read TGCAGTGCTGCTCCGGACAGAGAAGCTTTCTTT. This chain links TRBV20-1 with TRBJ1-1; D perhaps matches TRBD1 (6 bases). Germline values: CDR1 DFQATT, CDR2 SNEGSKA (reference sequence). Trimming took 5 bases from V and 8 from J, leaving 12 bases between them. The CDR3 consists of 11 residues.

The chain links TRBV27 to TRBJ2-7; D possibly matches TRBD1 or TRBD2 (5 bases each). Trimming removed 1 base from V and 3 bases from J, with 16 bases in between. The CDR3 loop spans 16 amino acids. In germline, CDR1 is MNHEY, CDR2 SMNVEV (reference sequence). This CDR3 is CASSLFFGTYIYEQYF. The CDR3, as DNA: TGTGCCAGCAGTTTATTTTTTGGGACCTACATCTACGAGCAGTACTTC.